This T cell receptor (beta chain) appears in the sequencing data of a study of cytomegalovirus exposure and HLA in healthy donors. Study background: A later analysis reported the 90 to 150 validation repertoires used the same platform as the roughly 700 first-cohort repertoires. Points from the study as a whole: As was reported, the classifier diagnosed cytomegalovirus status with high specificity and sensitivity.

With respect to this clone: Antigen: not known.

The assay was immunoSEQ multiplex PCR, and TCRdb's table has in-frame clones only and misses some. The sample carries 55,000 to 70,000 clones, about 93% recorded once. The specimen sequenced was PBMCs. This clonotype was obtained from a man aged 18-30 years in good health and CMV-seronegative.

The CDR3 protein is CAWSAGSGFTGELFF. In DNA, the CDR3 is TGTGCCTGGAGTGCGGGGAGCGGATTTACCGGGGAGCTGTTTTTT. The chain recombines TRBV30 with TRBJ2-2; perhaps TRBD2 as D (5 bases). The CDR3 runs 15 residues. Germline-derived CDR1 and CDR2 are GTSNPN and SVGIG (reference sequence). Trimming stripped 1 base from V and 5 bases from J, with 14 bases between.